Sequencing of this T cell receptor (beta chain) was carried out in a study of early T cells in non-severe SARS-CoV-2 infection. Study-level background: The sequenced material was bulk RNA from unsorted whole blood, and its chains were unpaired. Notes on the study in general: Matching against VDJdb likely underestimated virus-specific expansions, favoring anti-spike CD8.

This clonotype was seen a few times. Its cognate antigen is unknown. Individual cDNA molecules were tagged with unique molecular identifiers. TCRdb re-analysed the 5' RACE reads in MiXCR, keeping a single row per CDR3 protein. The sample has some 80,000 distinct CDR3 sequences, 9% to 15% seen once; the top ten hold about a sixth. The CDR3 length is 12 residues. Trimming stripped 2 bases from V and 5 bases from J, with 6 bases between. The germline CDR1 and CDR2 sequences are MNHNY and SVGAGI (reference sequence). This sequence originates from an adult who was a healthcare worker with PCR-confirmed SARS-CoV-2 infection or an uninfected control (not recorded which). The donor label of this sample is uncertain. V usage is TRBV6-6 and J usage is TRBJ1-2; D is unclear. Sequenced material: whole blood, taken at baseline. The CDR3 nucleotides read TGTGCCAGCAGTTACCAGGAGTATGGCTACACCTTC. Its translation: CASSYQEYGYTF.